What follows are 19 T cell receptor beta chains derived from one specimen sequenced in a study of blood T cell repertoires in COVID-19. Produced via immunoSEQ multiplex PCR; TCRdb's table is partial and in-frame only. This table holds 130,000 or so clones, more than 60% found once. Sequencing was carried out using peripheral blood. These receptors originate from a man aged 45-65 years with acute or convalescent COVID-19.

This chain links TRBV12-3 or TRBV12-4 with TRBJ2-7; 8 positions agree with TRBD1. J was trimmed by 5 bases and V by 5 bases; bases with no gene match: 5. The CDR3 length is 13 residues. The CDR3 loop is CASSIDRGDEQYV. In nucleotides, the CDR3 is TGTGCCAGCAGTATCGACAGGGGAGACGAGCAGTACGTC.

The chain recombines TRBV5-4 with TRBJ1-6; 7 nucleotides match TRBD1. This CDR3 is built from 15 residues. Germline CDR1 is SGHNT and CDR2 is YYREEE (reference sequence). V shed 0 bases and J 10 bases; nucleotides not matched to a gene: 7. The CDR3 DNA sequence: TGTGCCAGCAGCTTGGTTCCAGGGGGAGGCTCACCCCTCCACTTT. Translated, it gives CASSLVPGGGSPLHF.

Written as DNA, the CDR3 is TGTGCCAGCAGAGAGACTATCACCGTCGCCGAGCAGTACTTC. As protein: CASRETITVAEQYF. J is TRBJ2-7 and V is TRBV2, with D possibly being TRBD2 (5 bases). CDR1 SNHLY and CDR2 FYNNEI come from the germline V gene. The V gene lost 6 bases and the J gene lost 6 bases, with 18 bases spanning the gap. This CDR3 spans 14 amino acids.

V and J are TRBV5-1 and TRBJ2-5; 7 nucleotides agree with TRBD1. The CDR3 extends over 14 amino acids. Germline loops: CDR1 SGHRS, CDR2 YFSETQ. V lost 2 bases and J lost 3; bases outside the gene matches: 4. CDR3: CASSFPGTEETQYF. The CDR3 bases are TGCGCCAGCAGCTTTCCCGGGACAGAAGAGACCCAGTACTTC.

The J gene is TRBJ1-6, the V gene TRBV14; 12 nucleotides match TRBD1. CDR3 length: 16 amino acids. The germline gives CDR1 SGHDN, CDR2 FVKESK. With 4 bases clipped from V and 9 bases from J, the junction kept 7 bases outside the gene matches. CDR3: CASSLTGTGGRSPLHF. CDR3 nucleotide sequence: TGTGCCAGCAGCCTTACCGGGACAGGGGGCCGTTCACCCCTCCACTTT.

The gene calls are TRBV19 and TRBJ1-5; 8 bases agree with TRBD1. There are 16 residues in the CDR3. V gave up 5 bases and J gave up 4 bases; unmatched junction bases: 10. The V gene's germline CDR1 is LNHDA and CDR2 SQIVND (reference sequence). The CDR3 loop is CASSGQGSLPNQPQHF. The CDR3 region has the DNA TGTGCCAGTAGTGGACAGGGAAGCTTGCCTAATCAGCCCCAGCATTTT.

Details on this clone: This sample includes further DNA sequences coding for the same CDR3. This rearrangement joins TRBV3-1 (or the pseudogene TRBV3-2) to TRBJ1-1; TRBD1 matches 7 bases. The V gene's germline CDR1 is LGHDT and CDR2 YNNKEL (reference sequence). The V segment lost 6 bases and the J segment 3 bases; nucleotides outside the gene matches: 4. CDR3 length: 13 amino acids. The DNA of the CDR3 is TGTGCCAGCAGTAATACAGGGGACACTGAAGCTTTCTTT. Protein sequence: CASSNTGDTEAFF.

The genes are TRBV7-6 and TRBJ1-2, with 7 nucleotides matching TRBD1. This CDR3 comprises 19 residues. The germline CDR1 and CDR2 sequences are SGHVS and FNYEAQ. The V gene end was trimmed by 4 bases and the J gene end by 8 bases; junction bases not matched to a gene: 25. The CDR3 DNA reads TGTGCCAGCAGCTCAGCCCCGGGGGACAGCGATCTTTTTCTGGGAGGCTACACCTTC. This codes for CASSSAPGDSDLFLGGYTF.

This clone was picked up one time. The chain couples TRBV30 to TRBJ2-1; unclear D gene. The length of the CDR3 is 13 residues. V was trimmed by 0 bases and J by 5 bases, leaving 8 bases between them. The germline V gene has CDR1 GTSNPN and CDR2 SVGIG (reference sequence). This CDR3 is CAWSVSRNNEQFF. The CDR3 region has the DNA TGTGCCTGGAGTGTATCCAGAAACAATGAGCAGTTCTTC.

The sample holds a few counts of this clone. The V and J genes are TRBV7-2 and TRBJ2-5; the D gene is possibly TRBD2 (6 bases). Germline CDR1 is SGHTA and CDR2 is FQGNSA. Trimming removed 5 bases at V and 4 bases at J, with 17 bases between. The CDR3 contains 15 residues. The CDR3 protein is CASSPGVLYRETQYF. The CDR3 nucleotides are TGTGCCAGCAGCCCGGGGGTCCTATATCGAGAGACCCAGTACTTC.

V and J are TRBV5-4 and TRBJ2-1, with D maybe TRBD1 (6 bases). Germline-derived CDR1 and CDR2 are SGHNT and YYREEE (reference sequence). Trimming pared 7 bases from V and 7 bases from J, leaving 15 bases between. This CDR3 contains 13 residues. CDR3: CASQDSFGNEQFF. DNA of the CDR3: TGTGCCAGCCAGGACAGCTTTGGAAATGAGCAGTTCTTC.

This clone was counted only a few times. This sequence joins TRBV6-1 and TRBJ1-5, with 8 bases identical to TRBD1. The CDR3 contains 21 residues. V gave up 1 base and J gave up 9 bases; unmatched junction bases: 26. Per germline, CDR1 MNHNS and CDR2 SASEGT. CDR3 sequence reads: CASSEDPRTGRGVGRVTPQHF. CDR3 DNA: TGTGCCAGCAGTGAAGACCCACGGACAGGGAGAGGCGTCGGGCGCGTTACGCCCCAGCATTTT.

The chain couples TRBV6-5 to TRBJ2-7; perhaps TRBD1 as D (6 bases). CDR1 and CDR2 from the germline V gene are MNHEY and SVGAGI. The V end was cut by 6 bases, the J end by 2 bases, with 17 bases between. This CDR3 is built from 15 residues. This CDR3 reads CASSHTGSPTYEQYF. Written as DNA, the CDR3 is TGTGCCAGCAGCCATACAGGGAGCCCTACCTACGAGCAGTACTTC.

This sequence joins TRBV21-1 and TRBJ1-5; TRBD1 was called by the table and not checked on the DNA. TRBV21-1 is designated a pseudogene. The CDR3 extends over 16 amino acids. CDR3 protein: CASSIVPQGDNQPQHF. The CDR3 nucleotides are TGTGCCAGCAGCATCGTACCCCAAGGGGACAATCAGCCCCAGCATTTT.

The J gene is TRBJ1-4, the V gene TRBV30; the D gene is possibly TRBD1 (5 bases). The CDR3 extends over 14 amino acids. CDR1 and CDR2 (germline): GTSNPN, SVGIG (reference sequence). DNA of the CDR3: TGTGCATCTCGGACCCCCAGGGCGGGAGAAAAACTGTTTTTT. It translates to CASRTPRAGEKLFF.

V is TRBV6-5 and J is TRBJ1-2; 7 nucleotides line up with TRBD1. J gave up 4 bases and V 6 bases, and 8 bases lay outside the gene matches. There are 14 residues in the CDR3. Germline CDR1 and CDR2: MNHEY and SVGAGI. The CDR3 loop is CASSLRTGGYGYTF. DNA of the CDR3: TGTGCCAGCAGCCTCAGGACAGGAGGCTATGGCTACACCTTC.

This clone showed up just once. The V call is TRBV6-5, the J call TRBJ1-1, with 7 bases matching TRBD1. V lost 8 bases and J lost 2; bases outside the gene matches: 5. The CDR3 loop spans 13 amino acids. Per germline, CDR1 MNHEY and CDR2 SVGAGI. The CDR3 here is CASVGQANTEAFF. The CDR3 DNA reads as TGTGCCAGCGTCGGACAGGCAAACACTGAAGCTTTCTTT.

This chain joins TRBV7-9 and TRBJ2-5, with 11 bases fitting TRBD2. The CDR3 sequence is 14 residues long. Per the germline V gene, CDR1 is SEHNR and CDR2 is FQNEAQ (reference sequence). CDR3 coding DNA: TGTGCAGCAGATCGACTAGCGGGACCAGAGACCCAGTACTTC. This encodes CAADRLAGPETQYF.

This chain joins TRBV9 and TRBJ2-2; D possibly corresponds to TRBD1 (6 bases). Per the germline V gene, CDR1 is SGDLS and CDR2 is YYNGEE. This CDR3 spans 17 amino acids. V dropped 0 bases and J dropped 0 bases, with 12 bases sitting between them. The chain's CDR3 is CASSVAWTATNTGELFF. DNA for the CDR3: TGTGCCAGCAGCGTAGCCTGGACAGCCACGAACACCGGGGAGCTGTTTTTT.